This T cell receptor beta chain was obtained from a study of T cell responses to AZD1222 COVID-19 vaccine. This CDR3 is 17 amino acids long. Trimming cost V 2 bases and J 7 bases; bases outside gene matches: 17. In germline, CDR1 is SGHNT, CDR2 YYREEE (reference sequence). In regard to this clone: The target antigen is unknown.

Study-wide results and caveats: White British ancestry dominated among donors, who included more females, and clonal diversity was possibly underestimated. The breadth and depth of Spike-specific TCRs increased once two AZD1222 doses had been given.

Clones were sequenced by immunoSEQ multiplex PCR, and TCRdb holds only the in-frame ones, with some missing. The data contain approximately 110,000 clones, 88% of them singletons. V usage is TRBV5-4 and J usage is TRBJ1-2, with TRBD1 identical over 7 bases. The material was peripheral blood, obtained on day 0 of AZD1222 vaccination. The receptor was isolated from an adult in good health. The CDR3 here is CASSFLRSRDSPVGYTF. Here the CDR3 DNA reads TGTGCCAGCAGCTTCCTCCGAAGCCGGGACAGTCCTGTTGGCTACACCTTC. Based on the CDR3 plus reference TRBV5-4 and TRBJ1-2, the full variable domain is ETGVTQSPTHLIKTRGQQVTLRCSSQSGHNTVSWYQQALGQGPQFIFQYYREEENGRGNFPPRFSGLQFPNYSSELNVNALELDDSALYLCASSFLRSRDSPVGYTFGSGTRLTVV.